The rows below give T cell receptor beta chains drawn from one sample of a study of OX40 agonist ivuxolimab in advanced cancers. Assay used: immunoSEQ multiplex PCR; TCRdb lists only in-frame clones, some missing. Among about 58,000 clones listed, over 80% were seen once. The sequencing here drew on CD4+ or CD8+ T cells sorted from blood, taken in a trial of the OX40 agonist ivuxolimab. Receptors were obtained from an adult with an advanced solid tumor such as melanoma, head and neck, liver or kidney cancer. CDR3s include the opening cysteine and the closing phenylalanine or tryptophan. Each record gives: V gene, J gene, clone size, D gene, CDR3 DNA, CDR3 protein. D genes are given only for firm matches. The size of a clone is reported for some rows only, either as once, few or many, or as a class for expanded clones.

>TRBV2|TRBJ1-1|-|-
TGTGCCAGCAGTGTCCTGGTTTCAGGCACTGAAGCTTTCTTT
CASSVLVSGTEAFF
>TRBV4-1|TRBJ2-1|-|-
TGCGCCAGCAGCCCCCCGGCGGCAGGGGATTGGGATGAGCAGTTCTTC
CASSPPAAGDWDEQFF
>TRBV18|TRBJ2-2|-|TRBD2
TGTGCCAGCTCAAAGGGACTAGCGGGAGCTGTCGGGGAGCTGTTTTTT
CASSKGLAGAVGELFF
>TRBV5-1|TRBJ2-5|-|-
TGCGCCAGCAGCCCCGGGACACCCAGAGAGACCCAGTACTTC
CASSPGTPRETQYF
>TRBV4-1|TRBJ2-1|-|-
TGCGCCAGCAGCCAATTTACAGGAGCGAGCTCCTACAATGAGCAGTTCTTC
CASSQFTGASSYNEQFF
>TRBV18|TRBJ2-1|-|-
TGTGCCAGCTCAAAGGACTGGGAGGTAGGCAATGAGCAGTTCTTC
CASSKDWEVGNEQFF
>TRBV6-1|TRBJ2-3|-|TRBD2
TGTGCCAGCAGTATATCGACTAGCGGCACAGATACGCAGTATTTT
CASSISTSGTDTQYF
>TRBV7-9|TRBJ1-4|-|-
TGTGCCAGCAGCCCGGTTACAGGGTCCTTTGCAACTAATGAAAAACTGTTTTTT
CASSPVTGSFATNEKLFF
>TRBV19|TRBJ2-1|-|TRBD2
TGTGCCAGTAGTAGGGGGACTAGCGGGTGGAATGAGCAGTTCTTC
CASSRGTSGWNEQFF
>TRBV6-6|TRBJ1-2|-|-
TGTGCCAGCAGTTCCCCGGGAAGTGGCTACACCTTC
CASSSPGSGYTF
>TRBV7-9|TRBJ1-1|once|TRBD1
TGTGCCAGCATAGCGACAGGGAGGGCGAACACTGAAGCTTTCTTT
CASIATGRANTEAFF
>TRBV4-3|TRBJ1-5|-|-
TGCGCCAGCAGCCAAGATGAAAACCAGCCCCAGCATTTT
CASSQDENQPQHF
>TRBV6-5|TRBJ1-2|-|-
TGTGCCAGCAGTTACTCGAATACCCTGGGGTATGGCTACACCTTC
CASSYSNTLGYGYTF
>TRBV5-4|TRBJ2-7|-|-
TGTGCCAGCTCCCTAATGGGACTCCCCGAGTCCTACGAGCAGTACTTC
CASSLMGLPESYEQYF
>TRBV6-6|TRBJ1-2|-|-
TGTGCCAGCAGTCCGACAGGCCAACCTCCGGGTGGCTACACCTTC
CASSPTGQPPGGYTF
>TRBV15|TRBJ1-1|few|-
TGTGCCACCAGCAGAGATTCGTCAAGAGTTGGGACGGTAAACACTGAAGCTTTCTTT
CATSRDSSRVGTVNTEAFF
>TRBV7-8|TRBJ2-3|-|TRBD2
TGTGCCAGCAGCCCAAAAAGACTAGCGGGAGTCGATACGCAGTATTTT
CASSPKRLAGVDTQYF
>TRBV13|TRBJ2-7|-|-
TGTGCCAGCAGCTTAGATCAGGACGGGACCTACGAGCAGTACTTC
CASSLDQDGTYEQYF
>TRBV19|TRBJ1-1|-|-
TGTGCCAGTAGTATCGTCGGTGAAGCTTTCTTT
CASSIVGEAFF
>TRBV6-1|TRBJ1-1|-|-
TGTGCCAGCCCCGATCCAGGACTCCCCACCGAAGCTTTCTTT
CASPDPGLPTEAFF
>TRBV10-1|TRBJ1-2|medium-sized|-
TGCGCCAGCAGTGAGTCAAACAGCTATGGCTACACCTTC
CASSESNSYGYTF
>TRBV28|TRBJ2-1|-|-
TGTGCCAGCAGTTCTGCCAGGGAGGCCCACAATGAGCAGTTCTTC
CASSSAREAHNEQFF
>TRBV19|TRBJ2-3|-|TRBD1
TGTGCCATCAAAGTGGGACAGGGAACAGATACGCAGTATTTT
CAIKVGQGTDTQYF
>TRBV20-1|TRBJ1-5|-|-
TGCAGTGCTAGACTGGGCTTGGACCAGCATTTT
CSARLGLDQHF
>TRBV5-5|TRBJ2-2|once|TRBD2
TGTGCCAGCAGCTTGGCGCCCCCGCTAGCGGGGACCACCGGGGAGCTGTTTTTT
CASSLAPPLAGTTGELFF
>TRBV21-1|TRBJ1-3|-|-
TGTGCCAACAGGCGCCAAGTGTTATCTGGAAACACCATATATTTT
CANRRQVLSGNTIYF
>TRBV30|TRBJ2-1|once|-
TGTGCCTGGAGTCCCGCCCGGTGGAGGGAGCAGTTCTTC
CAWSPARWREQFF
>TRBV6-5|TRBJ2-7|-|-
TGTGCCAGCAGTTACTCGACGGGACAAACCTACGAGCAGTACTTC
CASSYSTGQTYEQYF
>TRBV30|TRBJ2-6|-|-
TGTGCCTGGCAGCGCAACTCTGGGGCCAACGTCCTGACTTTC
CAWQRNSGANVLTF
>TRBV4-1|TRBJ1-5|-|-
TGCGCCAGCAGCCAAGACTGGCCCCCTTGGTCGGGCTTTAGCAATCAGCCCCAGCATTTT
CASSQDWPPWSGFSNQPQHF
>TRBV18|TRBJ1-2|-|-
TGTGCCAGCTCCCTCAGGGAGGGAGCAGACACCTATGGCTACACCTTC
CASSLREGADTYGYTF
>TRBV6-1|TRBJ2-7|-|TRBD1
TGTGCCAGCAGTGCCTCGGGACAGGGCTCCTACGAGCAGTACTTC
CASSASGQGSYEQYF
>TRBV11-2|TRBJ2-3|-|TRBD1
TGTGCCAGCAGCTACACAGGGGGCGGCACAGATACGCAGTATTTT
CASSYTGGGTDTQYF
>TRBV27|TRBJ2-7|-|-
TGTGCCAGCAGTTATCGGGGCGGGCACCCCTACGAGCAGTACTTC
CASSYRGGHPYEQYF
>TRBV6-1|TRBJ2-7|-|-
TGTGCCAGCAGTGAAATCGGGGAGATCTTCTACGAGCAGTACTTC
CASSEIGEIFYEQYF
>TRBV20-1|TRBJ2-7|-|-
TGCAGTACAGGAACGAACTACGAGCAGTACTTC
CSTGTNYEQYF
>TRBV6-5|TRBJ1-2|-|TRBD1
TGTGCCAGCTACAGGGGGCTAGGGGGTGGCTACACCTTC
CASYRGLGGGYTF